This TCR beta chain was profiled in a study of blood T cell repertoires in COVID-19. The V segment lost 3 bases and the J segment 8 bases; nucleotides outside the gene matches: 9. In germline, CDR1 is KGHSH, CDR2 LQKENI. The CDR3 covers 14 residues. Data came from immunoSEQ multiplex PCR; TCRdb stores just in-frame clones and leaves some out. The table records roughly 150,000 clones, about four fifths of them present only once. The clonotype originates from a woman aged 60 to 75 with COVID-19, enrolled during active disease. The material sequenced was peripheral blood. The V gene is TRBV18, the J gene TRBJ1-1, with 7 bases that match TRBD1. The CDR3, as DNA: TGTGCCAGCTCACCTACTGACAGGGTTTCGGAAGCTTTCTTT. Residues: CASSPTDRVSEAFF.